This TCR beta chain was profiled in a study of T cell responses to AZD1222 COVID-19 vaccine. V was shortened by 3 bases and J by 5 bases, with 8 bases between the two germline ends. The CDR3 spans 11 residues. Germline lookup yields CDR1 DFQATT and CDR2 SNEGSKA (reference sequence). This table comes from immunoSEQ multiplex PCR, and its TCRdb copy is limited to in-frame clones, with some not included. The table shows some 170,000 clones, with approximately 92% occurring only once. V and J are TRBV20-1 and TRBJ2-7; no clear D. The material sequenced was peripheral blood, taken on day 0 of AZD1222 vaccination. The source is an adult in good health. Here the CDR3 DNA reads TGCAGTGCTAGGGGCATCGACGAGCAGTACTTC. It codes for CSARGIDEQYF.